The clone carrying this TCR beta chain was detected only a few times. The antigen remains unidentified. The sample comes from a study of cytomegalovirus exposure and HLA in healthy donors. General study results and limits: HLA allele associations emerged for around 16,000 TCR beta sequences in a later analysis, at 0.05 false discovery rate. Some V segments, including TRBV6-2 and TRBV6-3, were excluded as indistinguishable. Being productive about 87% or about 30% of the time was typical of most TCR beta V segments in an earlier analysis.

Germline V lookup: CDR1 MNHEY, CDR2 SVGAGI. V lost 5 bases, J lost 4 bases, and 6 bases stayed unmatched. The CDR3 is 14 residues long. Both 60 Vbeta primers and 13 Jbeta primers went into the PCR. This table comes from immunoSEQ multiplex PCR, and its TCRdb copy is limited to in-frame clones, with some not included. The table records over 95,000 clones, roughly two thirds of them present only once. The genes are TRBV6-5 and TRBJ2-7; 9 bases align to TRBD1. The source is a young man in good health and CMV-seropositive. Sequencing input: PBMCs. As DNA, the CDR3 is TGTGCCAGCAGTCTCTCCGGGACAGGGTACGAGCAGTACTTC. Its protein is CASSLSGTGYEQYF.